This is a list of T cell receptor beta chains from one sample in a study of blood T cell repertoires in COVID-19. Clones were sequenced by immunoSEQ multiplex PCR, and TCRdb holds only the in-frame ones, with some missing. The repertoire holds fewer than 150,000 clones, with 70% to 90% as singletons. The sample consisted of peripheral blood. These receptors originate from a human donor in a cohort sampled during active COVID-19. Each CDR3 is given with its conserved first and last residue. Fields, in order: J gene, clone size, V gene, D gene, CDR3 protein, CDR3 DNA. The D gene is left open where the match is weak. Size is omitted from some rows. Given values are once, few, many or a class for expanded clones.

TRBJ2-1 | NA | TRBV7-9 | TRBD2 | CASSPLLAGYNEQFF | TGTGCCAGCAGCCCGCTGTTAGCGGGGTACAATGAGCAGTTCTTC
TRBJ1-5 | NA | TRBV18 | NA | CASSPEAGEYSNQPQHF | TGTGCCAGCTCACCCGAGGCTGGGGAGTATAGCAATCAGCCCCAGCATTTT
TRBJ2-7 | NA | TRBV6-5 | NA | CASTPGGGEQYF | TGTGCCAGCACCCCTGGGGGCGGCGAGCAGTACTTC
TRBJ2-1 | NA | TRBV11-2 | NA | CASSLGVLPTYNEQFF | TGTGCCAGCAGCTTAGGAGTCCTGCCAACCTACAATGAGCAGTTCTTC
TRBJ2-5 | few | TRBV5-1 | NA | CASSLGFGSETQYF | TGCGCCAGCAGCTTGGGTTTCGGGTCAGAGACCCAGTACTTC
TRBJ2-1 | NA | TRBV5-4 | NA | CASSLSGGASYNEQFF | TGTGCCAGCAGCTTGAGCGGCGGGGCCTCCTACAATGAGCAGTTCTTC
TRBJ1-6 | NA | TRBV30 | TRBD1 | CAWRGDRNASPLHF | TGTGCCTGGAGGGGGGACAGGAATGCGTCACCCCTCCACTTT
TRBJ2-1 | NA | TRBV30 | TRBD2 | CAWSGGFDEQFF | TGTGCCTGGAGCGGGGGGTTCGATGAGCAGTTCTTC
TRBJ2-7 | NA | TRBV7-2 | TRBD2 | CASSSGGGSYEQYF | TGTGCCAGCAGCTCGGGGGGGGGCTCCTACGAGCAGTACTTC
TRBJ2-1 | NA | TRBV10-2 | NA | CASSELGDRNEQFF | TGCGCCAGCAGTGAGTTAGGGGATAGGAATGAGCAGTTCTTC
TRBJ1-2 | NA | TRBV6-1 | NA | CASSEAKTGNYGYTF | TGTGCCAGCAGTGAAGCGAAAACAGGGAACTATGGCTACACCTTC
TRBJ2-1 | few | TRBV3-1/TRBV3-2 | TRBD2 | CASSPSQRGNYNEQFF | TGTGCCAGCAGCCCATCCCAGCGGGGGAACTACAATGAGCAGTTCTTC
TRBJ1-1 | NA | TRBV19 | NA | CASSGQLNTEAFF | TGTGCCAGTAGCGGACAGTTGAACACTGAAGCTTTCTTT
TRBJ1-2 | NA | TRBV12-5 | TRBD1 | CASGSSGGDGYGYTF | TGTGCTAGTGGTTCCTCAGGGGGCGATGGCTATGGCTACACCTTC
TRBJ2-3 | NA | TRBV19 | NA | CASSKPREAQYF | TGTGCCAGTTCAAAACCTAGGGAGGCGCAGTATTTT
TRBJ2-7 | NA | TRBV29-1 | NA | CSVAGVHEQYF | TGCAGCGTTGCAGGGGTCCACGAGCAGTACTTC
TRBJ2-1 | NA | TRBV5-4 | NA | CASSPGLNEQFF | TGTGCCAGCAGCCCGGGACTGAATGAGCAGTTCTTC
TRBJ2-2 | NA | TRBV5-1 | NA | CASSLGAVRGATGELFF | TGCGCCAGCAGCTTGGGCGCGGTCCGGGGGGCCACCGGGGAGCTGTTTTTT
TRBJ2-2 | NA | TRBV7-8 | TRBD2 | CASSLAPPRLAVSNTGELFF | TGTGCCAGCAGCTTAGCCCCGCCCCGACTAGCGGTGTCGAACACCGGGGAGCTGTTTTTT
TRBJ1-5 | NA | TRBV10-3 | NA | CAISEGALNQPQHF | TGTGCCATCAGTGAGGGGGCACTCAATCAGCCCCAGCATTTT
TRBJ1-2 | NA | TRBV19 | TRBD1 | CASSEQGEVAAGYTF | TGTGCCAGTAGTGAACAGGGGGAGGTAGCAGCTGGCTACACCTTC
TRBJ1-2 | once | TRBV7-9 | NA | CASSSNEASYTF | TGTGCCAGCAGCTCTAACGAGGCAAGCTACACCTTC
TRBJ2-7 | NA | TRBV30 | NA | CAWSGEYEQYF | TGTGCCTGGAGTGGGGAGTACGAGCAGTACTTC
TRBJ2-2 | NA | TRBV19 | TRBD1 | CASSQTGVGELFF | TGTGCCAGTAGTCAAACAGGGGTCGGGGAGCTGTTTTTT
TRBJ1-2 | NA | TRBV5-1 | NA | CASSPPSAANYGYTF | TGCGCCAGCAGCCCCCCTTCGGCGGCCAATTATGGCTACACCTTC
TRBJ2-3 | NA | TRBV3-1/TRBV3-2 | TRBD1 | CASSPDRGNIDTQYF | TGTGCCAGCAGCCCCGACAGGGGGAATATAGATACGCAGTATTTT
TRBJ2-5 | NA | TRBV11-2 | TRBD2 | CASSLVRLSGGQETQYF | TGTGCCAGCAGCTTAGTGAGGCTTAGCGGGGGGCAAGAGACCCAGTACTTC
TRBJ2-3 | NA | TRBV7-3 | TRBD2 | CASSFSGESTDTQYF | TGTGCCAGCAGCTTCAGCGGGGAGAGCACAGATACGCAGTATTTT
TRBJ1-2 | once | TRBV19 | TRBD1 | CASIAQGHYGYTF | TGTGCCAGTATTGCACAGGGGCACTATGGCTACACCTTC
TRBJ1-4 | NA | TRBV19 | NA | CASRPGVNNEKLFF | TGTGCCAGTAGACCCGGGGTGAATAATGAAAAACTGTTTTTT
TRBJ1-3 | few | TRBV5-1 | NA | CASSLNGERGNTIYF | TGCGCCAGCAGCCTGAACGGGGAGCGCGGAAACACCATATATTTT
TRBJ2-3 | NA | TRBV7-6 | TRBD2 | CASSYTIAPSGGEDTQYF | TGTGCCAGCAGCTATACGATCGCGCCTAGCGGGGGGGAAGATACGCAGTATTTT
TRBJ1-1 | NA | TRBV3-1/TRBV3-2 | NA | CASSQVFGEGAFF | TGTGCCAGCAGCCAAGTATTCGGGGAGGGAGCTTTCTTT
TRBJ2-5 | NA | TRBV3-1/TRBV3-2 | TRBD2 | CASSQSFGASGVQETQYF | TGTGCCAGCAGCCAATCCTTCGGGGCTAGCGGGGTCCAAGAGACCCAGTACTTC
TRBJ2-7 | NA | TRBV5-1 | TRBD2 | CASSVGLAGREQYF | TGCGCCAGCAGCGTGGGACTAGCGGGGCGCGAGCAGTACTTC
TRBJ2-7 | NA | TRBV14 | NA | CASSIPGWKQYF | TGTGCCAGCAGTATACCGGGTTGGAAGCAGTACTTC
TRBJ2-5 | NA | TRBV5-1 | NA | CASSGGAIRETQYF | TGCGCCAGCAGCGGAGGGGCGATTAGAGAGACCCAGTACTTC
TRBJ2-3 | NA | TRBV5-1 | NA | CASSLSARGDTQYF | TGCGCCAGCAGCTTGTCGGCACGGGGAGATACGCAGTATTTT
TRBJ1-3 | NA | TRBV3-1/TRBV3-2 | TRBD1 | CARGTGQLQGLNTIYF | TGTGCCAGAGGGACAGGGCAGCTCCAGGGCCTAAACACCATATATTTT
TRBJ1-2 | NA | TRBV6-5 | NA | CASSPDSSYGYTF | TGTGCCAGCAGCCCCGACAGTTCCTATGGCTACACCTTC
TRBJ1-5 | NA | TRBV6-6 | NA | CASSYRRSGGDQPQHF | TGTGCCAGCAGTTACCGCCGGTCGGGAGGCGATCAGCCCCAGCATTTT
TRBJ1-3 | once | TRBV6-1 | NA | CASSEAGVNTIYF | TGTGCCAGCAGTGAAGCAGGAGTAAACACCATATATTTT